This entry lists 7 T cell receptor beta chains sequenced from one sample in a study of blood T cells in healthy people across ages. Combining a sample-barcoded 5' primer with a J-beta primer mix, a second PCR ran for about 6 to 12 cycles. TCRdb re-called the 5' RACE reads through MiXCR, storing one row per CDR3 protein. The table includes around 710,000 distinct CDR3 sequences, more than 40% detected once. Source material: blood. The receptor source for this set is a woman aged 60-70 years in good health.

The sample holds a few counts of this clonotype. The CDR3, as DNA: TGTGCCACCAGTTCACAGGGAGGAGGGTATAATTCACCCCTCCACTTT. It translates to CATSSQGGGYNSPLHF. This chain uses TRBV24-1 with TRBJ1-6, with D perhaps TRBD1 (6 bases). The V gene's germline CDR1 is KGHDR and CDR2 SFDVKD. CDR3 size: 16 residues. V was clipped by 6 bases and J by 4 bases, with 15 bases between them.

This clonotype occurred a few times. This chain links TRBV20-1 with TRBJ2-7, with a weak D call TRBD2 (6 bases). The DNA matches TRBJ2-5 better at its end, which makes the J call doubtful. Germline loops: CDR1 DFQATT, CDR2 SNEGSKA (reference sequence). This CDR3 has 14 amino acids. Here the CDR3 reads CSHNRRGASGTQYF. The CDR3 bases are TGCAGTCATAACCGGCGGGGAGCCTCCGGGACCCAGTACTTC.

This chain uses TRBV21-1 with TRBJ1-4. TRBV21-1 is flagged as a pseudogene. The CDR3 length is 14 residues. The CDR3 loop reads CASSKLRAGEKLFF. CDR3 coding DNA: TGTGCCAGCAGCAAGCTTCGTGCGGGGGAAAAACTGTTTTTT.

This clonotype was found a few times. The rearrangement joins TRBV12-3 or TRBV12-4 to TRBJ2-7; D is uncertain. V was trimmed by 6 bases and J by 1 base, leaving 10 bases between them. CDR3 length: 13 residues. The CDR3 spells CASRQDISYEQYF. CDR3 sequence (DNA): TGTGCCAGCAGACAAGACATTTCCTACGAGCAGTACTTC.

The rearrangement uses TRBV5-6 and TRBJ2-1, with 9 positions matching TRBD1. With V trimmed by 5 bases and J by 6 bases, 27 bases remained unmatched. Germline CDR1 SGHDT, CDR2 YYEEEE. This CDR3 is 21 amino acids long. The CDR3 sequence is CASRPTPGQGSVDWRRNEQFF. The CDR3 DNA is TGTGCCAGCAGGCCAACTCCGGGACAGGGCTCTGTAGACTGGAGACGCAATGAGCAGTTCTTC.

CDR3 sequence reads: CSARNKGWYSMNTEAFF. The CDR3 nucleotides are TGCAGTGCAAGGAACAAGGGATGGTATAGTATGAACACTGAAGCTTTCTTT. The chain combines TRBV20-1 with TRBJ1-1, with no clear D. Germline CDR1 is DFQATT and CDR2 is SNEGSKA (reference sequence). The CDR3 is made up of 17 amino acids. V shed 6 bases and J shed 0 bases, with 23 bases lying between them.

The V gene is TRBV20-1, the J gene TRBJ2-7, with 7 bases identical to TRBD1. V was clipped by 2 bases and J by 4 bases; unmatched bases: 8. CDR3 size: 14 residues. Germline-derived CDR1 and CDR2 are DFQATT and SNEGSKA (reference sequence). CDR3 coding DNA: TGCAGTGCTAGATCCGGGACAGACCTTTACGAGCAGTACTTC. This codes for CSARSGTDLYEQYF.